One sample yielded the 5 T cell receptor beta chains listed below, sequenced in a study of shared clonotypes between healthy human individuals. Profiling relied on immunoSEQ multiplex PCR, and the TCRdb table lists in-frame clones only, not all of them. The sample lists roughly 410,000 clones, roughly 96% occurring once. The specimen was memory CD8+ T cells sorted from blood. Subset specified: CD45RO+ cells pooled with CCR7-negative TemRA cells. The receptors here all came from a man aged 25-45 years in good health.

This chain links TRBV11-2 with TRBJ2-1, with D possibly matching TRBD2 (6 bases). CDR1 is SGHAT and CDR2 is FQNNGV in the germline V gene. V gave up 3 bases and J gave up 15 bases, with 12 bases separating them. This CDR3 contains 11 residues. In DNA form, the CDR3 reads TGTGCCAGCAGCTTTCGACTAGTTGGGTTCTTC. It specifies CASSFRLVGFF.

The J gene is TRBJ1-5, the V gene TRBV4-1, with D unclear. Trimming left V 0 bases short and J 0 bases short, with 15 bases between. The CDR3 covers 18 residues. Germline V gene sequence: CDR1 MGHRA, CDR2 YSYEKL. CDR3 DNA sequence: TGCGCCAGCAGCCAAGAGGTGACGGTAGGGTATAGCAATCAGCCCCAGCATTTT. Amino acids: CASSQEVTVGYSNQPQHF.

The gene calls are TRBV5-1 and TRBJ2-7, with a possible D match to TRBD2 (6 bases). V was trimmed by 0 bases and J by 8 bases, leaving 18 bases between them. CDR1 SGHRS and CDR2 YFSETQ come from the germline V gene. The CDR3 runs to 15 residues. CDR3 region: CASSLEYGSFLQQYF. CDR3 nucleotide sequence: TGCGCCAGCAGCTTGGAATACGGGAGCTTTCTCCAGCAGTACTTC. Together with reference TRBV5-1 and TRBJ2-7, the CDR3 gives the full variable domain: KAGVTQTPRYLIKTRGQQVTLSCSPISGHRSVSWYQQTPGQGLQFLFEYFSETQRNKGNFPGRFSGRQFSNSRSEMNVSTLELGDSALYLCASSLEYGSFLQQYFGPGTRLTVT.

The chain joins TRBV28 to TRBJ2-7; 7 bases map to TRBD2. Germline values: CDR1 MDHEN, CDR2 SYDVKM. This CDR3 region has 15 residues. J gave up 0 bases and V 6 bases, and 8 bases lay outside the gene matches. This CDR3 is CASREPRTSSYEQYF. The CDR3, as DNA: TGTGCCAGCAGAGAACCAAGGACTAGCTCCTACGAGCAGTACTTC.

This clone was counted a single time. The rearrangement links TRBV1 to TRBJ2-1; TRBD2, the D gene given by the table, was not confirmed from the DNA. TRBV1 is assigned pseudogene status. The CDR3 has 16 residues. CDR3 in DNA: TGCACCAGCAGCCCATCACTAGCGGGAGGAAACAATGAGCAGTTCTTC. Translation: CTSSPSLAGGNNEQFF.